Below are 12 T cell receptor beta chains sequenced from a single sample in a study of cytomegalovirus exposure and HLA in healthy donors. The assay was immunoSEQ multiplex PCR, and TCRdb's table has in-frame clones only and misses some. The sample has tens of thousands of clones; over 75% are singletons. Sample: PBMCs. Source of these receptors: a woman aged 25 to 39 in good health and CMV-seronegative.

The CDR3 DNA reads TGTGCCAGCAGCGCTGGCGGGACAGCCACTATCTATGGCTACACCTTC. It yields the protein CASSAGGTATIYGYTF. The chain carries TRBV9 and TRBJ1-2; 7 bases map to TRBD1. The germline gives CDR1 SGDLS, CDR2 YYNGEE. Unmatched junction bases numbered 12, after V lost 3 bases and J lost 4 bases. The CDR3 totals 16 residues.

CDR3 nucleotide sequence: TGTGCCAGCAGTGAAGCGCGGAGGGGACTCCAAGAGACCCAGTACTTC. Translation gives CASSEARRGLQETQYF. This chain connects TRBV6-1 to TRBJ2-5, with D possibly being TRBD2 (6 bases). This CDR3 spans 16 amino acids. The germline V and J ends were trimmed by 0 bases and 1 base, with 12 bases remaining between them. Germline V gene sequence: CDR1 MNHNS, CDR2 SASEGT.

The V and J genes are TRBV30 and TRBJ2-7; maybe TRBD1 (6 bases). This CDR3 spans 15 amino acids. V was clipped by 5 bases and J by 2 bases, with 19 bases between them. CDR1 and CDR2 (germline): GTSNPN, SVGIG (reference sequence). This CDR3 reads CAWCPRTHRAYEQYF. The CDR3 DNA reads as TGTGCCTGGTGTCCCCGGACTCACAGGGCCTACGAGCAGTACTTC.

Here the CDR3 DNA reads TGTGCCAGTAGTATAGGACTAGCGGAAACCTACGAGCAGTACTTC. Its protein product is CASSIGLAETYEQYF. The V call is TRBV19, the J call TRBJ2-7; 9 bases line up with TRBD2. Germline loops: CDR1 LNHDA, CDR2 SQIVND (reference sequence). This CDR3 comprises 15 residues. Unmatched junction bases numbered 3, after V lost 1 base and J lost 2 bases.

CDR3 amino acids: CASSLDVSVNTEAFF. CDR3 DNA sequence: TGTGCCAGCAGCTTAGATGTCAGCGTCAACACTGAAGCTTTCTTT. The chain combines TRBV7-9 with TRBJ1-1; no definite D call. Looked up from germline, CDR1 is SEHNR and CDR2 is FQNEAQ (reference sequence). The CDR3 length is 15 residues. V was cut by 1 base and J by 2 bases, with 11 bases left in between.

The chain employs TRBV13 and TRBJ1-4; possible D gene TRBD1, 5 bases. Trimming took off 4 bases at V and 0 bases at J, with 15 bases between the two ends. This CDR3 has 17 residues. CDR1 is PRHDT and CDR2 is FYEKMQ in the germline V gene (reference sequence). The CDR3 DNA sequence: TGTGCCAGCAGCTCCACGACAGCCTTATCAACTAATGAAAAACTGTTTTTT. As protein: CASSSTTALSTNEKLFF.

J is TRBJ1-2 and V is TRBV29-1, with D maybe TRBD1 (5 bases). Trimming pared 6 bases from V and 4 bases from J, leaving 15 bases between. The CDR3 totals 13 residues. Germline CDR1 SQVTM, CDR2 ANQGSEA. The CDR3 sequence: CSVSQTDSYGYTF. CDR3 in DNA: TGCAGCGTGAGCCAGACAGATTCCTATGGCTACACCTTC.

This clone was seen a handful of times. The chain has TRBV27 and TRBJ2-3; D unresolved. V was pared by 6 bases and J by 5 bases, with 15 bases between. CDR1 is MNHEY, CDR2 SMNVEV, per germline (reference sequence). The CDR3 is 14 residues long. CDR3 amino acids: CASSRLGERDTQYF. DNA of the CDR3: TGTGCCAGCAGCCGCCTCGGTGAGCGAGATACGCAGTATTTT.

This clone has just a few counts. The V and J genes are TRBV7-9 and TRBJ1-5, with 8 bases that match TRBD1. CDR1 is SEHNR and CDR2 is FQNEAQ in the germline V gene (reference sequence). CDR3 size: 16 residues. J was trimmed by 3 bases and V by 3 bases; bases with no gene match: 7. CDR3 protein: CASSFTRGLNNQPQHF. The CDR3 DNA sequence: TGTGCCAGCAGCTTCACCAGGGGGCTAAACAATCAGCCCCAGCATTTT.

The CDR3 loop is CASSQDGTGNEQFF. Here the CDR3 DNA reads TGTGCCAGCAGCCAGGACGGGACAGGGAATGAGCAGTTCTTC. This chain joins TRBV10-3 and TRBJ2-1; TRBD1 matches 9 bases. CDR1 and CDR2 from the germline V gene are ENHRY and SYGVKD. V lost 10 bases and J lost 7; bases outside the gene matches: 11. The CDR3 covers 14 residues.

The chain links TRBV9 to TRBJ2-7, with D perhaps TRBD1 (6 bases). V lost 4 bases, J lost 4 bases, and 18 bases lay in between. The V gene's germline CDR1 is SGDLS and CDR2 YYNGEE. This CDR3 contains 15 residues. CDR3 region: CASSQGPGEIYEQYF. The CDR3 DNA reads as TGTGCCAGCAGCCAAGGCCCAGGGGAAATATACGAGCAGTACTTC. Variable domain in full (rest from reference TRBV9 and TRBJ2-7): DSGVTQTPKHLITATGQRVTLRCSPRSGDLSVYWYQQSLDQGLQFLIQYYNGEERAKGNILERFSAQQFPDLHSELNLSSLELGDSALYFCASSQGPGEIYEQYFGPGTRLTVT.

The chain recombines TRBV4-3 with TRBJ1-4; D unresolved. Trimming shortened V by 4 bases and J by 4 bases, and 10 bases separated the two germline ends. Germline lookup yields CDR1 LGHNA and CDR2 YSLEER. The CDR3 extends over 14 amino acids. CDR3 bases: TGCGCCAGCAGCCTTGGGCCCGGTAATGAAAAACTGTTTTTT. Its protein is CASSLGPGNEKLFF.